This T cell receptor beta chain was identified in a study of STAT5B mutations in CD4+ large granular lymphocyte leukemia. Overall study findings and caveats: Top patient clones used TRBV06 genes more often: 8/27 versus 2/35 in controls. 25% of private leukemic clonotypes occurred rarely in other patients' non-leukemic repertoires. Without putative leukemic clones, patient CD4-sorted repertoires remained more clonal than healthy CD4+ repertoires.

Per the original methods: A productive frequency of 2.59 x 10-5 was the lowest detectable. Measured with immunoSEQ multiplex PCR; TCRdb has only the in-frame clones, and not every one. V and J calls and clone size are as listed in that table; D and trimming were resolved from the DNA. This sample yields fewer than 45,000 clones, of which 65% to 85% are seen a single time; under 0.4% belongs to the top ten. Trimming took off 5 bases at V and 10 bases at J, with 14 bases between the two ends. CDR3 length: 13 residues. Looked up from germline, CDR1 is LGHNA and CDR2 is YNFKEQ. In regard to this clone: Its antigen remains unknown.

The sequencing sample was made of CD4+ T cells from blood buffy coats. The chain uses TRBV4-2 and TRBJ2-2; the D is unclear. This TCR came from a human donor in good health. The CDR3 nucleotides read TGTGCCAGCAGCTTCCCTCCGGCCCCGGAGCTGTTTTTT. This codes for CASSFPPAPELFF.